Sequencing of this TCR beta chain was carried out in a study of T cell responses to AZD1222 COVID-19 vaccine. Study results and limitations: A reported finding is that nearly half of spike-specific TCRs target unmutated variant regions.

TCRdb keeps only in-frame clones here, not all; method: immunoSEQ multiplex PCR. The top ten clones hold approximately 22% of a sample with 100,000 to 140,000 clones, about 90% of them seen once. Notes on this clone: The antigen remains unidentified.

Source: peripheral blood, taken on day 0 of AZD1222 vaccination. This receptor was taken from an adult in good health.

The CDR3 bases are TGTGCCAGCAGCTATAAGTGGGGCGCCGGGGAGCTGTTTTTT. This gives the protein CASSYKWGAGELFF. The V call is TRBV2, the J call TRBJ2-2, with D maybe TRBD1 (5 bases). Germline V gives CDR1 SNHLY, CDR2 FYNNEI. The CDR3 consists of 14 residues. The V gene lost 6 bases and the J gene lost 6 bases, with 14 bases spanning the gap.